The 29 T cell receptor beta chains reported below all come from one sample, sequenced in a study of T cells after yellow fever vaccination. One entry per CDR3 protein, called by TCRdb with MiXCR from the 5' RACE reads. The sample consists of some 390,000 distinct CDR3 sequences, more than 5.5% of them appearing once. The material was PBMCs, obtained 5 days after the yellow fever booster vaccination. Receptors were obtained from a man aged 30 to 39 who received the YFV17D yellow fever vaccine.

The genes are TRBV20-1 and TRBJ1-1; no clear D. V lost 6 bases and J 4 bases, leaving 15 bases between the germline ends. The CDR3 has 13 amino acids. Germline values: CDR1 DFQATT, CDR2 SNEGSKA (reference sequence). The CDR3 reads CSANSEWITEAFF. The CDR3 DNA reads TGCAGTGCCAACTCGGAGTGGATCACTGAAGCTTTCTTT.

This clonotype came up a few times. The chain carries TRBV20-1 and TRBJ2-1; D is unclear. This CDR3 comprises 10 residues. CDR1 and CDR2 (germline): DFQATT, SNEGSKA (reference sequence). The V and J ends lost 6 bases and 10 bases respectively, with 10 bases between them. As DNA, the CDR3 is TGCAGTGCATCTAGGCGGGAGCAGTTCTTC. Translation: CSASRREQFF.

This clonotype was seen a handful of times. This chain links TRBV7-3 with TRBJ2-7; TRBD1 might be the D (5 bases). V lost 2 bases and J 5 bases, leaving 13 bases between the germline ends. The V gene's germline CDR1 is SGHTA and CDR2 FQGTGA. CDR3 size: 14 residues. This CDR3 is CASSLAGKRNEQYF. The CDR3 bases are TGTGCCAGCAGCTTAGCAGGGAAAAGAAACGAGCAGTACTTC. Based on the CDR3 plus reference TRBV7-3 and TRBJ2-7, the full variable domain is GAGVSQTPSNKVTEKGKYVELRCDPISGHTALYWYRQSLGQGPEFLIYFQGTGAADDSGLPNDRFFAVRPEGSVSTLKIQRTERGDSAVYLCASSLAGKRNEQYFGPGTRLTVT.

This chain uses TRBV5-4 with TRBJ2-5; possibly TRBD1 for D (5 bases). The CDR3 has 14 amino acids. CDR1 is SGHNT, CDR2 YYREEE, per germline (reference sequence). The V and J ends lost 0 bases and 4 bases respectively, with 10 bases between them. CDR3 protein: CASSLAHRPETQYF. Written as DNA, the CDR3 is TGTGCCAGCAGCTTGGCCCACAGGCCAGAGACCCAGTACTTC.

At least ten counts were recorded for this clonotype. CDR3 sequence: CASRPLAGLESGELFF. The CDR3, as DNA: TGCGCCAGCAGGCCTCTAGCGGGCCTGGAGTCCGGGGAGCTGTTTTTT. This chain links TRBV4-3 with TRBJ2-2; 8 bases fit TRBD2. V was clipped by 6 bases and J by 6 bases; unmatched bases: 12. This CDR3 has 16 residues. The germline gives CDR1 LGHNA, CDR2 YSLEER.

This clonotype was seen a handful of times. J is TRBJ1-2 and V is TRBV24-1, with D perhaps matching TRBD1 (5 bases). There are 12 residues in the CDR3. The germline V and J ends were trimmed by 9 bases and 7 bases, with 14 bases remaining between them. Germline assignment: CDR1 KGHDR and CDR2 SFDVKD. The CDR3, as DNA: TGTGCCACCCGCTTCGGTGGGGGTGGCTACACCTTC. It encodes CATRFGGGGYTF.

In its sample, this clonotype was seen many times. The gene calls are TRBV6-2 or TRBV6-3 and TRBJ2-1, with 8 bases aligning to TRBD2. The CDR3 extends over 18 amino acids. Germline values: CDR1 MNHEY, CDR2 SVGEGT. The J segment lost 0 bases and the V segment lost 2 bases, leaving 9 bases of the junction unmatched. This CDR3 reads CASSYRRLAGASYNEQFF. The DNA for the CDR3 is TGTGCCAGCAGTTACAGGCGGCTAGCGGGTGCCTCCTACAATGAGCAGTTCTTC.

The V and J genes are TRBV7-6 and TRBJ2-5, with 8 bases identical to TRBD2. Germline lookup yields CDR1 SGHVS and CDR2 FNYEAQ. The CDR3 totals 15 residues. V trimming: 6 bases; J trimming: 2 bases; junction bases outside the gene matches: 8. The CDR3 loop reads CASRSNSGKQETQYF. DNA for the CDR3: TGTGCCAGCAGATCGAATAGCGGGAAACAAGAGACCCAGTACTTC.

This chain connects TRBV2 to TRBJ2-2; no clear D gene. Trimming removed 6 bases from V and 0 bases from J, with 11 bases in between. This CDR3 is 15 amino acids long. In germline, CDR1 is SNHLY, CDR2 FYNNEI. CDR3 DNA: TGTGCCAGCAGGTTGGAACGATCGAACACCGGGGAGCTGTTTTTT. Translated, it gives CASRLERSNTGELFF.

In this sample, this clonotype turned up a few times. The gene calls are TRBV5-1 and TRBJ2-3; 8 positions match TRBD1. CDR3 length equals 14 residues. Germline V gene data show CDR1 as SGHRS and CDR2 as YFSETQ. The V gene end was trimmed by 5 bases and the J gene end by 1 base; junction bases not matched to a gene: 3. The CDR3 bases are TGCGCCAGCAGATCGGGACAGGGCACAGATACGCAGTATTTT. Protein sequence: CASRSGQGTDTQYF.

The chain links TRBV6-5 to TRBJ1-6, with D possibly matching TRBD1 (6 bases). Germline V gene lookup returns CDR1 MNHEY and CDR2 SVGAGI. The CDR3 is 18 residues long. Trimming took 2 bases from V and 7 from J, leaving 21 bases between them. The chain's CDR3 is CASSYPRGGVDSNSPLHF. The DNA for the CDR3 is TGTGCCAGCAGTTACCCCAGAGGGGGGGTTGACAGCAATTCACCCCTCCACTTT.

The sample holds many counts of this clonotype. This rearrangement joins TRBV20-1 to TRBJ2-7; tentatively, D is TRBD1 or TRBD2 (5 bases each). CDR1 is DFQATT and CDR2 is SNEGSKA in the germline V gene (reference sequence). The CDR3 runs 12 residues. V dropped 6 bases and J dropped 6 bases, with 15 bases sitting between them. DNA of the CDR3: TGCAGTGCCCAGAGGGACCTTGGCGAGCAGTACTTC. Translating gives CSAQRDLGEQYF.

The chain is built from TRBV5-5 and TRBJ2-3; 9 nucleotides align to TRBD2. The trim removed 4 bases at V and 1 base at J, leaving 7 bases unmatched. The length of the CDR3 is 16 residues. From germline, CDR1 is SGHKS and CDR2 YYEKEE (reference sequence). The CDR3 nucleotides read TGTGCCAGCAGCCCTGGAGGCGGGGGGGGCACAGATACGCAGTATTTT. Translated, it gives CASSPGGGGGTDTQYF.

The CDR3 reads CASSLTSGSQDEQYF. CDR3 nucleotide sequence: TGTGCCAGCAGCTTGACTAGCGGGAGCCAGGACGAGCAGTACTTC. This chain joins TRBV7-9 and TRBJ2-7; 12 bases are shared with TRBD2. The ends lost 3 bases at V and 5 bases at J; junction bases unmatched: 5. The germline V gene encodes CDR1 SEHNR and CDR2 FQNEAQ (reference sequence). The CDR3 extends over 15 amino acids. Based on the CDR3 plus reference TRBV7-9 and TRBJ2-7, the full variable domain is DTGVSQNPRHKITKRGQNVTFRCDPISEHNRLYWYRQTLGQGPEFLTYFQNEAQLEKSRLLSDRFSAERPKGSFSTLEIQRTEQGDSAMYLCASSLTSGSQDEQYFGPGTRLTVT.

This clonotype has at least ten counts. This sequence joins TRBV6-1 and TRBJ2-1; 10 bases map to TRBD1. J lost 5 bases, V lost 8 bases, and 3 bases had no gene match. CDR3 length: 13 residues. CDR1 MNHNS and CDR2 SASEGT come from the germline V gene. CDR3 amino acids: CASRQGANNEQFF. The CDR3, as DNA: TGTGCCAGCCGACAGGGGGCCAACAATGAGCAGTTCTTC.

This sequence joins TRBV7-6 and TRBJ2-1; D possibly corresponds to TRBD2 (6 bases). This CDR3 has 14 amino acids. Germline values: CDR1 SGHVS, CDR2 FNYEAQ. V was clipped by 7 bases and J by 0 bases, with 10 bases between them. CDR3 sequence reads: CASKKRASYNEQFF. The DNA for the CDR3 is TGTGCCAGCAAGAAGCGGGCCTCCTACAATGAGCAGTTCTTC.

This clonotype was counted ten times or more. The chain carries TRBV20-1 and TRBJ2-4; TRBD2 might be the D (5 bases). The ends were cut back, 6 bases at V and 0 bases at J, with 15 bases in the middle. CDR1 is DFQATT and CDR2 is SNEGSKA in the germline V gene (reference sequence). This CDR3 has 15 amino acids. The CDR3 loop reads CSALGHGVAKNIQYF. The CDR3 region has the DNA TGCAGTGCCCTCGGGCACGGGGTAGCCAAAAACATTCAGTACTTC.

This clonotype was observed a few times. This chain links TRBV6-5 with TRBJ2-1, with D unresolved. V lost 2 bases, J lost 0 bases, and 8 bases lay in between. The germline V gene has CDR1 MNHEY and CDR2 SVGAGI. The CDR3 runs to 15 residues. Written as DNA, the CDR3 is TGTGCCAGCAGTTACGGGATAGCCTCCTACAATGAGCAGTTCTTC. This encodes CASSYGIASYNEQFF.

This clonotype was picked up many times. This rearrangement joins TRBV9 to TRBJ2-1, with 9 bases aligning to TRBD2. This CDR3 is 15 amino acids long. With 0 bases clipped from V and 10 bases from J, the junction kept 8 bases outside the gene matches. CDR1 and CDR2 (germline): SGDLS, YYNGEE. This CDR3 is CASSVDLREGPEQFF. The CDR3 DNA is TGTGCCAGCAGCGTAGATTTGCGGGAGGGCCCCGAGCAGTTCTTC.

V is TRBV25-1 and J is TRBJ2-2; TRBD2 matches at 7 bases. The germline gives CDR1 MGHDK, CDR2 SYGVNS. There are 13 residues in the CDR3. V trimming: 4 bases; J trimming: 6 bases; junction bases outside the gene matches: 2. CDR3 loop: CASSATSAGELFF. Here the CDR3 DNA reads TGTGCCAGCAGTGCCACTAGCGCCGGGGAGCTGTTTTTT. Complete variable domain (other parts from reference TRBV25-1 and TRBJ2-2): EADIYQTPRYLVIGTGKKITLECSQTMGHDKMYWYQQDPGMELHLIHYSYGVNSTEKGDLSSESTVSRIRTEHFPLTLESARPSHTSQYLCASSATSAGELFFGEGSRLTVL.

This clonotype was counted at least ten times. The CDR3: CASSLDRDVYEQYF. Here the CDR3 DNA reads TGTGCCAGCAGTTTGGACAGGGACGTCTACGAGCAGTACTTC. This rearrangement joins TRBV6-5 to TRBJ2-7; 8 nucleotides align to TRBD1. The V segment lost 4 bases and the J segment 3 bases; nucleotides outside the gene matches: 5. Germline CDR1 is MNHEY and CDR2 is SVGAGI. CDR3 length equals 14 residues.

This clonotype was detected only a few times. This rearrangement joins TRBV13 to TRBJ1-1; D ambiguous. V was trimmed by 0 bases and J by 4 bases, leaving 12 bases between them. The germline CDR1 and CDR2 sequences are PRHDT and FYEKMQ (reference sequence). CDR3 size: 15 residues. The DNA for the CDR3 is TGTGCCAGCAGCTTAGGAGTAGGGCTGAGCACTGAAGCTTTCTTT. It yields the protein CASSLGVGLSTEAFF. The variable domain in full, with the rest retrieved from reference TRBV13 and TRBJ1-1, is AAGVIQSPRHLIKEKRETATLKCYPIPRHDTVYWYQQGPGQDPQFLISFYEKMQSDKGSIPDRFSAQQFSDYHSELNMSSLELGDSALYFCASSLGVGLSTEAFFGQGTRLTVV.

This clonotype was seen only a few times. The gene calls are TRBV5-6 and TRBJ1-2; D not resolved. Germline lookup yields CDR1 SGHDT and CDR2 YYEEEE. There are 15 residues in the CDR3. Trimming shortened V by 0 bases and J by 0 bases, and 9 bases separated the two germline ends. The CDR3 loop reads CASSLGAGSNYGYTF. In DNA form, the CDR3 reads TGTGCCAGCAGCTTGGGGGCAGGATCTAACTATGGCTACACCTTC. The complete variable domain, with remaining parts taken from reference TRBV5-6 and TRBJ1-2, reads DAGVTQSPTHLIKTRGQQVTLRCSPKSGHDTVSWYQQALGQGPQFIFQYYEEEERQRGNFPDRFSGHQFPNYSSELNVNALLLGDSALYLCASSLGAGSNYGYTFGSGTRLTVV.

The rearrangement joins TRBV7-9 to TRBJ2-1, with D unresolved. The V gene's germline CDR1 is SEHNR and CDR2 FQNEAQ (reference sequence). CDR3 length equals 12 residues. The germline V and J ends were trimmed by 6 bases and 9 bases, with 12 bases remaining between them. The CDR3 loop reads CASSFAKVEQFF. The CDR3 coding sequence is TGTGCCAGCAGTTTCGCGAAAGTTGAGCAGTTCTTC.

This clonotype was picked up many times. The chain carries TRBV7-2 and TRBJ2-2; 11 nucleotides agree with TRBD2. The CDR3 runs to 16 residues. Trimming took 4 bases from V and 4 from J; bases not matched to a gene: 5. CDR1 is SGHTA and CDR2 is FQGNSA in the germline V gene. The CDR3 spells CASSSYSGRATGELFF. The DNA of the CDR3 is TGTGCCAGCAGCTCTTATAGCGGGAGGGCCACCGGGGAGCTGTTTTTT.

This clonotype was detected many times. The chain is built from TRBV20-1 and TRBJ2-7; 8 nucleotides match TRBD2. Unmatched junction bases numbered 6, after V lost 0 bases and J lost 2 bases. The CDR3 spans 15 residues. Germline-derived CDR1 and CDR2 are DFQATT and SNEGSKA (reference sequence). CDR3 amino acids: CSARDSAGGTYEQYF. The CDR3 nucleotides are TGCAGTGCTAGAGATAGTGCGGGAGGAACCTACGAGCAGTACTTC.

The genes are TRBV12-3 or TRBV12-4 and TRBJ2-2; D possibly corresponds to TRBD2 (7 bases). Trimming pared 3 bases from V and 4 bases from J, leaving 12 bases between. This CDR3 contains 15 residues. The CDR3 coding sequence is TGTGCCAGCAGTTTTGGGGGAGGGGGCACCGGGGAGCTGTTTTTT. As protein: CASSFGGGGTGELFF.

The V call is TRBV5-1, the J call TRBJ2-5; D is tentatively TRBD1 or TRBD2 (6 bases each). CDR3 length: 17 amino acids. Germline CDR1 SGHRS, CDR2 YFSETQ. Trimming took off 0 bases at V and 0 bases at J, with 15 bases between the two ends. The CDR3 DNA is TGCGCCAGCAGCTTGGCGAGGAGGGGGTTGTACCAAGAGACCCAGTACTTC. Its protein is CASSLARRGLYQETQYF.

This clonotype was detected many times. V gene TRBV6-2 or TRBV6-3 combines with J gene TRBJ2-7, with 11 positions matching TRBD2. The CDR3 totals 15 residues. J lost 4 bases, V lost 5 bases, and 7 bases had no gene match. Germline CDR1 is MNHEY and CDR2 is SVGEGT. CDR3 in amino acids: CASSQTSGTTYEQYF. Written as DNA, the CDR3 is TGTGCCAGCAGTCAGACTAGCGGGACTACATACGAGCAGTACTTC.